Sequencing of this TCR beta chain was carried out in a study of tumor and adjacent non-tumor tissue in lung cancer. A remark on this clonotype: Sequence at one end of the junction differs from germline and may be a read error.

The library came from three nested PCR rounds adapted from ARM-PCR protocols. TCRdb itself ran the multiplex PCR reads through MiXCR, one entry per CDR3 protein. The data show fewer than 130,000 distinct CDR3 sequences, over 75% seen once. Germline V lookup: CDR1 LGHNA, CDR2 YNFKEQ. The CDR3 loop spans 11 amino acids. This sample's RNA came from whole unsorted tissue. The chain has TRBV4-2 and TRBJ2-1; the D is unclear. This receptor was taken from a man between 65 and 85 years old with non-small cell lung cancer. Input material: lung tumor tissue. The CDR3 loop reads CASRGSNEQFF. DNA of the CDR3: TGTGCCAGCAGGGGCAGCAATGAGCAATTCTTC.